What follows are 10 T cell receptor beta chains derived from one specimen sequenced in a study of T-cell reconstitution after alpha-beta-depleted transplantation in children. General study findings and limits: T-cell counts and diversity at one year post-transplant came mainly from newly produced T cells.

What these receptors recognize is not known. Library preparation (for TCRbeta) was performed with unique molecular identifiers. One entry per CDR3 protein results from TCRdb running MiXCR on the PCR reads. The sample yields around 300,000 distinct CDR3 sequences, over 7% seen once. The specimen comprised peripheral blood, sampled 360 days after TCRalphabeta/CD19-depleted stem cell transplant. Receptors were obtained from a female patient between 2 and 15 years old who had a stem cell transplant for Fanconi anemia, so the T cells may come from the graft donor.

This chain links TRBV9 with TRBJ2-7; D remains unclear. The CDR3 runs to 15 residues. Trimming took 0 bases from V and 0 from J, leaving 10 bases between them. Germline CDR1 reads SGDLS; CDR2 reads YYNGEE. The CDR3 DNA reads TGTGCCAGCAGCGTAGGGGCGTTTAGCTCCTACGAGCAGTACTTC. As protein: CASSVGAFSSYEQYF. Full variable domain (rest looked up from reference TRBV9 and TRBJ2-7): DSGVTQTPKHLITATGQRVTLRCSPRSGDLSVYWYQQSLDQGLQFLIQYYNGEERAKGNILERFSAQQFPDLHSELNLSSLELGDSALYFCASSVGAFSSYEQYFGPGTRLTVT.

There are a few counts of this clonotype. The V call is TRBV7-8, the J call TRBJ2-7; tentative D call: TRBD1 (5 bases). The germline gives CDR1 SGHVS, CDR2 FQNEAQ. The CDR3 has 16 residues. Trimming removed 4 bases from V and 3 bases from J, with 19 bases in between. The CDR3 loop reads CASSSKNPGPNYEQYV. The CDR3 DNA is TGTGCCAGCAGCTCTAAGAACCCAGGGCCCAACTACGAGCAGTACGTC.

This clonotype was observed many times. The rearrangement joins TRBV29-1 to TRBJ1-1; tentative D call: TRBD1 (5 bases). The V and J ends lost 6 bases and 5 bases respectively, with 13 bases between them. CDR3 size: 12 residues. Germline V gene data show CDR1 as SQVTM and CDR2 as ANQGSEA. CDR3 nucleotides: TGCAGCGTGCTACAGGTTCGGACTGAAGCTTTCTTT. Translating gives CSVLQVRTEAFF.

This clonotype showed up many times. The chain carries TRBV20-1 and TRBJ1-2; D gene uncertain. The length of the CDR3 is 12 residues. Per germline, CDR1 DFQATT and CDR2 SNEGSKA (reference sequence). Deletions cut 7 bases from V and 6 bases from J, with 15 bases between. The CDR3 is CSVSSLGDGYTF. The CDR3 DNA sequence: TGCAGTGTTAGTTCTTTGGGCGATGGCTACACCTTC.

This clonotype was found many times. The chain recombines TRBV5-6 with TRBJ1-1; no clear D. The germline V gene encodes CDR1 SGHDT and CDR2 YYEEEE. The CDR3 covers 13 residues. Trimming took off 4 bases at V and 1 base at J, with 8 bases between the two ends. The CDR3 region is CASSPSPNTEAFF. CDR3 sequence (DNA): TGTGCCAGCAGCCCCTCACCGAACACTGAAGCTTTCTTT. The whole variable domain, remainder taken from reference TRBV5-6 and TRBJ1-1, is DAGVTQSPTHLIKTRGQQVTLRCSPKSGHDTVSWYQQALGQGPQFIFQYYEEEERQRGNFPDRFSGHQFPNYSSELNVNALLLGDSALYLCASSPSPNTEAFFGQGTRLTVV.

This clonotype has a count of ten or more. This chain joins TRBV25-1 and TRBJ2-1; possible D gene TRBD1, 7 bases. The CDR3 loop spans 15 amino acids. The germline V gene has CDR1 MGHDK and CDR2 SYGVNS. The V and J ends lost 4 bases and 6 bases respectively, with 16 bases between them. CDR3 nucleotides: TGTGCCAGCAGTGTACGACAGGGAGGTGGCAATGAGCAGTTCTTC. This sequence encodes CASSVRQGGGNEQFF.

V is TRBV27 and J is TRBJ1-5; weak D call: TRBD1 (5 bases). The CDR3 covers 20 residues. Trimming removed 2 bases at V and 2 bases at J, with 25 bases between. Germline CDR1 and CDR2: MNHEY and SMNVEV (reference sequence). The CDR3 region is CASSLIGAGVEGMGNQPQHF. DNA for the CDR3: TGTGCCAGCAGTTTAATAGGGGCCGGGGTAGAAGGGATGGGCAATCAGCCCCAGCATTTT.

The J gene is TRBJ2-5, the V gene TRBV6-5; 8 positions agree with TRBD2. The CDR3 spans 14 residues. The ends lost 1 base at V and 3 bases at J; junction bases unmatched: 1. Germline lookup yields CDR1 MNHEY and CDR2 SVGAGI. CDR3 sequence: CASSYLAGKETQYF. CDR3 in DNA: TGTGCCAGCAGTTACTTAGCGGGGAAAGAGACCCAGTACTTC.

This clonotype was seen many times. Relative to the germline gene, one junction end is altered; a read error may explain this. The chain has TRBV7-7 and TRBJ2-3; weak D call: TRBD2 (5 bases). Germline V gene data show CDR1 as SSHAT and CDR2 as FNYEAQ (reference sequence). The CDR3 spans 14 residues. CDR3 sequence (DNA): TGTGCTAGCAGCCGGGATCCGAACACAGATACGCAGTATTTT. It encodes CASSRDPNTDTQYF.

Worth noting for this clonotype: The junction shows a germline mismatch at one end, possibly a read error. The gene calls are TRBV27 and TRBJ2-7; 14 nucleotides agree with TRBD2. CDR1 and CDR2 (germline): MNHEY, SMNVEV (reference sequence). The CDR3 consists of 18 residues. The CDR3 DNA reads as TGCACCAGCAGTTTCCGGAGACTAGCGGGAGGGCCGGGCTACGAGCAGTACTTC. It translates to CTSSFRRLAGGPGYEQYF.